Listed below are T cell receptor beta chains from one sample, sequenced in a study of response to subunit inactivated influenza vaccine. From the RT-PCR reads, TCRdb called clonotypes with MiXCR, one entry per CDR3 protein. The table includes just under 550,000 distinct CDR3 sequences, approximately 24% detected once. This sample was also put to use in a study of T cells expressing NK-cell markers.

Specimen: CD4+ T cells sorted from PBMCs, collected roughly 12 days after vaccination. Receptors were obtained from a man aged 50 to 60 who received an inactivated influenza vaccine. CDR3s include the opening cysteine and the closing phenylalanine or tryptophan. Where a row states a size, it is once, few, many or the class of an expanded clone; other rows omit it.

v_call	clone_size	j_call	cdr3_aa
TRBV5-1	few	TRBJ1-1	CASSSLGGWNTEAFF
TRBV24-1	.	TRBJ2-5	CATSEAGLAGGLEETQYF
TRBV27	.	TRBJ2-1	CASSFRGQGVNEQFF
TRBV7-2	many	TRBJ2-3	CASSLAPRGITDTQYF
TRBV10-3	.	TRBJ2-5	CATGTGGCFETQYF
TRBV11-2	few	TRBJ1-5	CASSLGGALGQPQHF
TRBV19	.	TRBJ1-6	CASSPDTSNSPLHF
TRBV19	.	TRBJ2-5	CASSPRDTWTQYF
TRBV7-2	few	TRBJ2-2	CATEPGLGPGELFF
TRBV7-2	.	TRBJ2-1	CASSRRPTSSYNEQFF
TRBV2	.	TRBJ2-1	CASRLIAGVEFF
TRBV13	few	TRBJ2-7	CASRDVRRGSSYEQYF
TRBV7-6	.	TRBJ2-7	CASASGGFYEQYF
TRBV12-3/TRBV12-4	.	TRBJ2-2	CASSFHRGLANTGELFF
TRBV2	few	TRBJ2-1	CARRRTSGNNEQFF
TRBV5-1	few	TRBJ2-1	CASSLEGQGYNEQFF
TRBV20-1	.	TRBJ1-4	CSARDPLIANRGRSEKLFF
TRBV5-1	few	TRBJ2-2	CASMSIGTRGGELFF
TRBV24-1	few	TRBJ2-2	CATSVNPGQGIPGELFF
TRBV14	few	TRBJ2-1	CASSQERTGAYNEQFF
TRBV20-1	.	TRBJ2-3	CSAPALASTDTQYF
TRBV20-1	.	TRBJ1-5	CSAADREGKMQPQHF
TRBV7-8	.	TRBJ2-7	CASSFLGEGSEQYF
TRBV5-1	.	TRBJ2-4	CASSSGSLSF
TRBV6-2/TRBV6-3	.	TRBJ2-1	CASSYSRSGTSGMSRNEQFF
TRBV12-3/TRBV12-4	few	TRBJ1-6	CASRGREHSPLHF
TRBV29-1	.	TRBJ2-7	CSAGGSYEQYF
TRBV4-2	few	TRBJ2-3	CASSQDFASTDTQYF
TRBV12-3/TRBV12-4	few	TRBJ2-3	CASSPWAGGTDTQYF
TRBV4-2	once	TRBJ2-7	CASSQDQGLPYEQYF
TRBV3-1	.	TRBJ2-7	CASSQAELTGTSGSSYEQYF
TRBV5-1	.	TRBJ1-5	CASAPEAPNQPQHF
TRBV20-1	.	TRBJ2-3	CSADSGRSPDTQYF
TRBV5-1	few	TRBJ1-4	CASRTNDGQGGEKLFF
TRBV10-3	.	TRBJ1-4	CAISELPGQGNEKLFF
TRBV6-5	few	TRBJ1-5	CASRTGNQPQHF
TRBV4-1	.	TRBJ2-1	CASTPRGIDLGSYNEQFF
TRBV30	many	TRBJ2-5	CAWNRGGETQYF
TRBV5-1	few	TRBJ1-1	CASSTLTGNPEAFF
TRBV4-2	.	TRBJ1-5	CASSQQDSKNQPQHF
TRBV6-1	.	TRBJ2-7	CASSARGTGVGEQYF
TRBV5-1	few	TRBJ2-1	CASSSGRRQIVSSYNEQFF
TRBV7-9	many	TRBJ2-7	CASSLDGVSYEQYF
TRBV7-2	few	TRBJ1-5	CASSIERNQPQHF
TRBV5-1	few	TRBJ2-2	CASSLGMTGELFF
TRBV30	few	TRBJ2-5	CAWASGGSQETQYF
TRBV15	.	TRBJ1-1	CATSRDRAGRGRAFF
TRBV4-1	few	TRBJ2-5	CASSQGRTGPQGTQYF
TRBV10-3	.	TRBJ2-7	CAISESGTFYEQYF
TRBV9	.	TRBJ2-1	CASSVQGGSGNYNEQFF
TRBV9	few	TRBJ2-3	CASSVVDPRDTQYF
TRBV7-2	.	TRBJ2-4	CASSPNRGMIQYF
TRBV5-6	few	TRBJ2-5	CASNPILRQGSETQYF